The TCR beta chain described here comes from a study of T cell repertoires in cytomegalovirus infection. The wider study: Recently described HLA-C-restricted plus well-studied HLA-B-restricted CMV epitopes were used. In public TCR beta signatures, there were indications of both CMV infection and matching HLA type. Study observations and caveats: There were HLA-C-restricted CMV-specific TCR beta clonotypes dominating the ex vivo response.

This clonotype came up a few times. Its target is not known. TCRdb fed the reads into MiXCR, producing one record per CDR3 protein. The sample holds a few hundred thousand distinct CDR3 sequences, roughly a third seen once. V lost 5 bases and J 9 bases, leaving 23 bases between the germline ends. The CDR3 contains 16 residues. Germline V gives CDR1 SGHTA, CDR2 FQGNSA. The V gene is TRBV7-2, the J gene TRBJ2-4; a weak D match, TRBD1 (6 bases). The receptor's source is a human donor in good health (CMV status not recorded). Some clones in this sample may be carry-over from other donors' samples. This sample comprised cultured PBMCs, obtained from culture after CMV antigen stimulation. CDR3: CASSLLLGRGSGIQYF. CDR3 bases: TGTGCCAGCAGCCTTCTCTTGGGCAGGGGTAGTGGCATTCAGTACTTC.